Sequencing of this TCR beta chain was carried out in a study of a mutant IDH1 vaccine in newly diagnosed glioma. Stated time point: week 5, during vaccination. Mutant IDH1 20-mer peptide, at 300 ug, made up each vaccine dose, with topical imiquimod. New WHO grade 3 or 4 IDH1-mutant, ATRX-lost astrocytomas were present in all donors. As regards this clone: Its cognate antigen is unknown.

Sequenced by immunoSEQ multiplex PCR; TCRdb stores in-frame clones only, minus some. The sample lists 52,000 or so clones, less than 85% occurring once. Germline CDR1 and CDR2: SGHTA and FQGNSA. With V trimmed by 2 bases and J by 4 bases, 3 bases remained unmatched. CDR3 length: 14 residues. The TCR sequence derives from a woman aged 18 to 35 with glioma. Some clones in this sample may be carry-over from other donors' samples. The rearrangement uses TRBV7-2 and TRBJ2-5, with 8 bases matching TRBD2. The source was PBMCs, collected from a glioma patient whose treatment included an IDH1 peptide vaccine. The CDR3 loop reads CASSLTGGPETQYF. The CDR3 region has the DNA TGTGCCAGCAGCTTAACGGGGGGGCCAGAGACCCAGTACTTC.